The source of this T cell receptor beta chain is a study of identical twins. A template switching step contributed a universal primer site, while unique molecular identifiers were present in the cDNA. TCRdb re-called the 5' RACE reads with MiXCR, one entry per CDR3 protein. The profile shows around 340,000 distinct CDR3 sequences, 9% to 15% of them singletons. Germline-derived CDR1 and CDR2 are MNHEY and SVGEGT. Trimming left V 0 bases short and J 6 bases short, with 15 bases between. This CDR3 has 16 residues. This sample was also put to use in a study of yellow fever vaccine responses in identical twins.

The V gene is TRBV6-2 or TRBV6-3, the J gene TRBJ2-1, with D perhaps matching TRBD2 (6 bases). Sequenced input: CD8+ T cells sorted from blood. This receptor was identified in a young woman in good health. The CDR3 DNA reads as TGTGCCAGCAGTTACTCGAGCACTAGCCGCCCCAATGAGCAGTTCTTC. Translation: CASSYSSTSRPNEQFF.